This T cell receptor (beta chain) was retrieved from a study of metastatic and nonmetastatic thyroid tumors. Turning to the study itself: Comparative analysis of repertoires was undertaken across blood and tumor or nodule tissue obtained from malignant and benign thyroid patients. Study observations and caveats: Benign nodules were reported to have significantly lower TCR beta diversity than malignant thyroid tumors, in blood and tumor.

Before thyroid surgery, none of the patients had received any treatment. The CDR3 spans 16 residues. V shed 1 base and J shed 0 bases, with 13 bases lying between them. Germline V gene sequence: CDR1 MNHEY, CDR2 SVGEGT. Comments on this clone: Its antigen is unknown.

TCRdb re-called the PCR reads through MiXCR. This sample yields roughly 16,000 clones, of which about 35% are seen a single time; 7.3% belongs to the top ten. Sequencing was done on a sample of tumor tissue. V gene TRBV6-2 or TRBV6-3 combines with J gene TRBJ2-7, with D perhaps being TRBD1 or TRBD2 (5 bases each). The sequence was collected from a female donor with papillary thyroid cancer or a benign thyroid nodule (not recorded which). Some clones in this sample may be carry-over from other donors' samples. In DNA form, the CDR3 reads TGTGCCAGCAGTTACTACTTGGGGGTTAACTCCTACGAGCAGTACTTC. This sequence encodes CASSYYLGVNSYEQYF.